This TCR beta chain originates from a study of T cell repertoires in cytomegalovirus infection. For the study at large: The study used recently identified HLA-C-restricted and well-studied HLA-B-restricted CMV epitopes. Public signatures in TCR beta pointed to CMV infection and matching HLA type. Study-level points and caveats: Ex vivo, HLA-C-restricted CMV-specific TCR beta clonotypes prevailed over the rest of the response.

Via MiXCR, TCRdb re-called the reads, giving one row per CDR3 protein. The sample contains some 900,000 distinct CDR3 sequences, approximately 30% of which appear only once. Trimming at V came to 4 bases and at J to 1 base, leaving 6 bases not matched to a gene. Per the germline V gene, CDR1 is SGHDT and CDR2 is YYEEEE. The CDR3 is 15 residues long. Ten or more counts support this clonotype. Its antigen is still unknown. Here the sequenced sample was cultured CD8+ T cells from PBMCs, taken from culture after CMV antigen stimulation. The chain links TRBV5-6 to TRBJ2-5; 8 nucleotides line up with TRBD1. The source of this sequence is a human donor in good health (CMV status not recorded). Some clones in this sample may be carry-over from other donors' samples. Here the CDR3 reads CASSPDRGIQETQYF. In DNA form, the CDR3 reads TGTGCCAGCAGCCCCGACAGGGGAATCCAAGAGACCCAGTACTTC.